This T cell receptor (beta chain) came from a study of identical twins. Study results and caveats: A partial confounding effect on zero-insertion analyses could come from invariant MAIT and iNKT cells. A cross-sectional statistical analysis, not follow-up of the same donors, supported the conclusions.

This clonotype was seen many times. Its antigen is still unknown. Trimming removed 8 bases from V and 6 bases from J; junction bases left unmatched: 11. The CDR3 contains 15 residues. CDR1 LNHNV and CDR2 YYDKDF come from the germline V gene (reference sequence). The cDNA had a unique molecular identifier and a template-switch universal primer site. Using its own MiXCR run on the 5' RACE reads, TCRdb lists one record per CDR3 protein. The sample includes under 1 million distinct CDR3 sequences, roughly 12% seen only once; the top ten take around 1.6%. The same data also contributed to another study, on yellow fever vaccine responses in identical twins. From that paper: Twin vaccine T cell responses reportedly seemed partly convergent, partly personalized.

The receptor's source is a young woman in good health. Sample: PBMCs. This chain joins TRBV15 and TRBJ1-5; 9 positions match TRBD1. The CDR3 reads CATQKDRGASQPQHF. CDR3 DNA sequence: TGTGCCACCCAGAAGGACAGGGGCGCGAGTCAGCCCCAGCATTTT.